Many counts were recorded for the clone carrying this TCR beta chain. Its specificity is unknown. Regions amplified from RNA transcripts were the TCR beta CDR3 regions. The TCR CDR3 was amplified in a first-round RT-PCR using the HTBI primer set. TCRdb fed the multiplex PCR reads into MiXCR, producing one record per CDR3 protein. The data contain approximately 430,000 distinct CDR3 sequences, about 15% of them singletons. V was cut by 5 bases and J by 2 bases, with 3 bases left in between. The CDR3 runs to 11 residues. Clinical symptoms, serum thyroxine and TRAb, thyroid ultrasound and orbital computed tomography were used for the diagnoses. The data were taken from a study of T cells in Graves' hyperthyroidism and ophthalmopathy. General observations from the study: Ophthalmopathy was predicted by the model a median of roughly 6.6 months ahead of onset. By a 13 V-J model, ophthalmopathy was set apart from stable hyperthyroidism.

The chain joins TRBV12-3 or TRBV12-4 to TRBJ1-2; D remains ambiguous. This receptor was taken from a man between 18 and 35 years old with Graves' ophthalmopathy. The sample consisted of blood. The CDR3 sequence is CASSTNYGYTF. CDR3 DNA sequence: TGTGCCAGCAGTACCAACTATGGCTACACCTTC.